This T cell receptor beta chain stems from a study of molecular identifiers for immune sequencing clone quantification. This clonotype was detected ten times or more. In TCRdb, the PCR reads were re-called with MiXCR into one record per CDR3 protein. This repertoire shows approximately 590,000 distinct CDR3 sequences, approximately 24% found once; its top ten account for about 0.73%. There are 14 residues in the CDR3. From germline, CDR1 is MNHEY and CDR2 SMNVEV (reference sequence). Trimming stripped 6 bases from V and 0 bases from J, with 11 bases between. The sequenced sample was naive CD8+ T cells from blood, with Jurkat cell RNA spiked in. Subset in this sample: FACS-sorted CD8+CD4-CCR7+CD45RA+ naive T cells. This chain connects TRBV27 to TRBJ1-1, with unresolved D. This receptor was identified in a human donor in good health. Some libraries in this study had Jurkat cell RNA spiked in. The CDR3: CASSAATVNTEAFF. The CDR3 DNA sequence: TGTGCCAGCAGCGCGGCTACAGTGAACACTGAAGCTTTCTTT.